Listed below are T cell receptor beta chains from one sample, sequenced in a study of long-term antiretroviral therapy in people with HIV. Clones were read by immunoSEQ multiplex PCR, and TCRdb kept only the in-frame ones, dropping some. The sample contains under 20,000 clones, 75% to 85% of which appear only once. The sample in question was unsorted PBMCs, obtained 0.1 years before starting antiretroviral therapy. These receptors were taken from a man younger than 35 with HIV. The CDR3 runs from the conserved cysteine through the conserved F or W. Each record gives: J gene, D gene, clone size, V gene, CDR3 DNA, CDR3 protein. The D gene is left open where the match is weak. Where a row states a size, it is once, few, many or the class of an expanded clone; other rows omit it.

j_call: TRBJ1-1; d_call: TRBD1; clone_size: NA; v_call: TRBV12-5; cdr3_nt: TGTGCTAGTGGTTTCCGTTCCCCTTTGGACAGGGCGGGGAACACTGAAGCTTTCTTT; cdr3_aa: CASGFRSPLDRAGNTEAFF
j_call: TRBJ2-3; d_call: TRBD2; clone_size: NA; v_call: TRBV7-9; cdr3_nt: TGTGCCAGCAGCAACCCGGGACTAGCGGCCACAGATACGCAGTATTTT; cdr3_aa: CASSNPGLAATDTQYF
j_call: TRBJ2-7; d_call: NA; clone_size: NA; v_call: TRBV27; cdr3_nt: TGTGCCAGCAGTTTTACCGGTAACTACGAGCAGTACTTC; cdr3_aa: CASSFTGNYEQYF
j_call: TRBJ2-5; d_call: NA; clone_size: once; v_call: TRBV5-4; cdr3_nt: TGTGCCAGCAGTCTCTACGTGGGAGAAAAAGAGACCCAGTACTTC; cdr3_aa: CASSLYVGEKETQYF
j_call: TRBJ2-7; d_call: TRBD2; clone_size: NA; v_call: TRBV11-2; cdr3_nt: TGTGCCAGCAGCTTAGTAATAGCGGGTACGGCCCCGGCCTACGAGCAGTACTTC; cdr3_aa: CASSLVIAGTAPAYEQYF
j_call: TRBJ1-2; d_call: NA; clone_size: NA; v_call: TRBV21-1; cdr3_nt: TGTGCCAGCAGCAAAGAAGGAGGGGGCCTTTGTGGGCGAGGAAAGGGCTACACCTTC; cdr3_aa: CASSKEGGGLCGRGKGYTF
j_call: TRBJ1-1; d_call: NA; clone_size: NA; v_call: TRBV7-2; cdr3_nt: TGTGCCAGCAGCTTAGTCGATCGGGGGGCGCGCACTGAAGCTTTCTTT; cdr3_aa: CASSLVDRGARTEAFF
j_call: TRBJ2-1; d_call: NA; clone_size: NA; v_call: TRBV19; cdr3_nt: TGTGCCAGTAGGGGGTCGGGCTCCTACAATGAGCAGTTCTTC; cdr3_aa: CASRGSGSYNEQFF
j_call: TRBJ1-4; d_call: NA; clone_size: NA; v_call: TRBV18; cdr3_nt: TGTGCCAGCTCACTAATTGCAACTAATGAAAAACTGTTTTTT; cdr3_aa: CASSLIATNEKLFF
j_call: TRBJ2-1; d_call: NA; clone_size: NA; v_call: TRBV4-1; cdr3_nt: TGCGCCAGCAGCGACAGCTACAATGAGCAGTTCTTC; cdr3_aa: CASSDSYNEQFF
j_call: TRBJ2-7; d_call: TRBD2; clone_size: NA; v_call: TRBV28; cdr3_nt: TGTGCCAGCAGTTTGTTGACTAGCGGGCTGTACGAGCAGTACTTC; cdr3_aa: CASSLLTSGLYEQYF
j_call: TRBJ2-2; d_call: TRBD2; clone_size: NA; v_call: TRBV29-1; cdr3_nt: TGCGCGGGGGGAGGGACCACCGGGGAGCTGTTTTTT; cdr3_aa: CAGGGTTGELFF
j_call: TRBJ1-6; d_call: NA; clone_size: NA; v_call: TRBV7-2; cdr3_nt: TGTGCCAGCAGCTTAGTAGCTAATTCACCCCTCCACTTT; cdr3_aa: CASSLVANSPLHF
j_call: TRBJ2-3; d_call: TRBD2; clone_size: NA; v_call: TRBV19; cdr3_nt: TGTGCCAGTACCGAGAGAGCGGGAGGGCGTCTTGGAGATACGCAGTATTTT; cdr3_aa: CASTERAGGRLGDTQYF
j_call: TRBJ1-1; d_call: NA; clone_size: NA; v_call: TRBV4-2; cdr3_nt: TGTGCCAGCAGCCAAGGAAGTCCCCTCACTGAAGCTTTCTTT; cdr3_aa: CASSQGSPLTEAFF
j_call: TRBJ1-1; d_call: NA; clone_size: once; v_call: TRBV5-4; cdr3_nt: TGTGCCAGCAGCTTGTACCCTCCCCAATTCCGTGGAGACACTGAAGCTTTCTTT; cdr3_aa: CASSLYPPQFRGDTEAFF
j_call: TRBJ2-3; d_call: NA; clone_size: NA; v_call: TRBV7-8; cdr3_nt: TGTGCCAGCAGCTGGGCCCTAAGCCCCACAGATACGCAGTATTTT; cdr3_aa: CASSWALSPTDTQYF
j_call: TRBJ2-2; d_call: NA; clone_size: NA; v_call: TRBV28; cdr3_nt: TGTGCCAACTCGGGACAGAACACCGGGGAGCTGTTTTTT; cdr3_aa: CANSGQNTGELFF
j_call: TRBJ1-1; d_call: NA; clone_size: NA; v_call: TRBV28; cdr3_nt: TGTGCCAGCAGTTTATCCCCCCAAAACACTGAAGCTTTCTTT; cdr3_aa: CASSLSPQNTEAFF
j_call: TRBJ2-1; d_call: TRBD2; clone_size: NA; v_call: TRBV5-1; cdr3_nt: TGCGCCAGCAGCATGACTAGCCAGGTCGGCTATGAGCAGTTCTTC; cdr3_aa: CASSMTSQVGYEQFF
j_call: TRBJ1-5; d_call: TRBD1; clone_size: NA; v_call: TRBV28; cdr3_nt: TGTGCCAGCAGTTTATCTACGCACAGATTAGACAGGGGCGGCGGTCAGCCCCAGCATTTT; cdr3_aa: CASSLSTHRLDRGGGQPQHF
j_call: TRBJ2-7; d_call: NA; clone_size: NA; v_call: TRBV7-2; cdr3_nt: TGTGCCAGCAGCTTGTCGTTCGGGACGACCTACGAGCAGTACTTC; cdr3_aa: CASSLSFGTTYEQYF
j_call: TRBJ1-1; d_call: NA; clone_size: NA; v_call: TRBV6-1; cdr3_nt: TGTGCCAGCACAGACCCGAACACTGAAGCTTTCTTT; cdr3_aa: CASTDPNTEAFF
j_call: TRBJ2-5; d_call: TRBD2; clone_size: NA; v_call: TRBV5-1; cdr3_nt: TGCGCCAGCAGCTCAACTACTAGCGGGGGTCTAGAGACCCAGTACTTC; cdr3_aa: CASSSTTSGGLETQYF
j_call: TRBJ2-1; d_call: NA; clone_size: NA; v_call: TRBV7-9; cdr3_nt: TGTGCCAGCAGCTTTAGTCTAGACAATGAGCAGTTCTTC; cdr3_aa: CASSFSLDNEQFF
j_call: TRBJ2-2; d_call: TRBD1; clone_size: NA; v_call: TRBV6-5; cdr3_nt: TGTGCCAGCAGTTACGGGACAGGGGGCTATTCCGGGGAGCTGTTTTTT; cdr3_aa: CASSYGTGGYSGELFF
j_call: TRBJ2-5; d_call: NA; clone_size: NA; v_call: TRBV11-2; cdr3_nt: TGTGCCAGCAGCTGGGAGGTGGGGGCCCGGAGGGGGACCCAGTACTTC; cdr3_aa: CASSWEVGARRGTQYF
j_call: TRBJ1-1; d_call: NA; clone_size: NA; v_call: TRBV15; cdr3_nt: TGTGCCACCAGCAGAACAGCGAACACTGAAGCTTTCTTT; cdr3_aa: CATSRTANTEAFF
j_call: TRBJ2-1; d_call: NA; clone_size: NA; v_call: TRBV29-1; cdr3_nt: TGCAGCGTTGAAGTGTGGGAGAGCTCCTACAATGAGCAGTTCTTC; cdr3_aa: CSVEVWESSYNEQFF
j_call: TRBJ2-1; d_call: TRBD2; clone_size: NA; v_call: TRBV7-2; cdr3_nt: TGTGCCAGCAGCTTAAGTCTAGCGGACCCCGCCTACAATGAGCAGTTCTTC; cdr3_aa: CASSLSLADPAYNEQFF
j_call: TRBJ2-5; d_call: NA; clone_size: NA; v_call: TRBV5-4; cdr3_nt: TGTGCCAGCAGCTTGGAAGAGACCCAGTACTTC; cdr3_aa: CASSLEETQYF
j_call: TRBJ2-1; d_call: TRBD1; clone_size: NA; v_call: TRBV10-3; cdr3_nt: TGTGCCATCAGTGTGGGACAGGGGGAGTACAATGAGCAGTTCTTC; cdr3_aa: CAISVGQGEYNEQFF
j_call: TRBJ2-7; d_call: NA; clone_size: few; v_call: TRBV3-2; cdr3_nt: TGTGCCCCCGTGGACGAGCAGTACTTC; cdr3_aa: CAPVDEQYF
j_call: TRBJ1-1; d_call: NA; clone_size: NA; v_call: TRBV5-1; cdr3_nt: TGCGCCAGCAGCTTGAGCCCGGGAACTGAAGCTTTCTTT; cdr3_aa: CASSLSPGTEAFF
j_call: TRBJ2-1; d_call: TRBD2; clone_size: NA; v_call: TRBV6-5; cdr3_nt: TGTGCCAGCACCCTCCTAGCGGGGTCCTACAATGAGCAGTTCTTC; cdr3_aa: CASTLLAGSYNEQFF
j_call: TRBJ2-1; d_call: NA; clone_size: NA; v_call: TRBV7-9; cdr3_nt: TGTGCCAGCAGCTCCCCCAAGGATGAGCAGTTCTTC; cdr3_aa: CASSSPKDEQFF
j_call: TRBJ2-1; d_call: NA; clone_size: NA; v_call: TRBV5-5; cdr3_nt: TGTGCCAGCAGCTTGGGACCTGACAATGAGCAGTTCTTC; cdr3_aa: CASSLGPDNEQFF
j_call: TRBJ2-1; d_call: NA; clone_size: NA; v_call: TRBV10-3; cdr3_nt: TGTGCCACTGTATACTCTGACGTCTACAATGAGCAGTTCTTC; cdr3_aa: CATVYSDVYNEQFF
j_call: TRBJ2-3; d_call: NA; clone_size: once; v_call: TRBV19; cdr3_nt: TGTGCCAGTAGTGTCGGGGACCATCTACTCACAGATACGCAGTATTTT; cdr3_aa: CASSVGDHLLTDTQYF
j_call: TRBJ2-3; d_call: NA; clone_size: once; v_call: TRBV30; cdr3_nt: TGTGCCTGCCGTCGGACAGCCAGCACAGATACGCAGTATTTT; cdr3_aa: CACRRTASTDTQYF